This T cell receptor beta chain was observed in a study of long-term antiretroviral therapy in people with HIV. Study-wide background: The earliest samples predate the 2015 immediate-ART recommendation by about a decade.

The libraries were made with immunoSEQ v3.0 at survey level. Sequencing was designed to cover roughly 40,000-55,000 T-cell genomes in each sample. Sequencing was performed with immunoSEQ multiplex PCR; in TCRdb, only in-frame clones are kept and a portion is missing. The repertoire consists of about 15,000 clones, with roughly 80% occurring once and the leading ten covering about 15%. Findings of the study overall: When set beside controls, HIV repertoires had CDR3 length ranges that were narrower.

Concerning this clone: Its antigen remains unidentified.

There are 17 residues in the CDR3. The V segment lost 3 bases and the J segment 8 bases; nucleotides outside the gene matches: 7. Germline CDR1 reads LGHNA; CDR2 reads YNFKEQ. The specimen was unsorted PBMCs, collected about 1.2 years before starting antiretroviral therapy. J is TRBJ2-1 and V is TRBV4-2; 16 nucleotides line up with TRBD2. This sequence was found in a man under 40 with HIV. The CDR3 protein is CASSHPGLAGGVYEQFF. In nucleotides, the CDR3 is TGTGCCAGCAGCCACCCGGGACTAGCGGGAGGGGTCTATGAGCAGTTCTTC.